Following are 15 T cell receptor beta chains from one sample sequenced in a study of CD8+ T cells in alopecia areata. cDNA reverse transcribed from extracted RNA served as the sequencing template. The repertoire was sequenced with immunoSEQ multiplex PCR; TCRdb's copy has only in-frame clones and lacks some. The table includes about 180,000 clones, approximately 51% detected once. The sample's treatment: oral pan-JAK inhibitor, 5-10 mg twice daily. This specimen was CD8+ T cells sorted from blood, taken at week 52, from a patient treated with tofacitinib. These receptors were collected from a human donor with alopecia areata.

The CDR3 spells CASSAPGGVEPQHF. The CDR3 bases are TGTGCCAGCAGTGCCCCCGGTGGCGTGGAGCCCCAGCATTTT. The chain combines TRBV27 with TRBJ1-5; D is undetermined. The CDR3 has 14 residues. Trimming stripped 5 bases from V and 8 bases from J, with 16 bases between. CDR1 is MNHEY, CDR2 SMNVEV, per germline (reference sequence).

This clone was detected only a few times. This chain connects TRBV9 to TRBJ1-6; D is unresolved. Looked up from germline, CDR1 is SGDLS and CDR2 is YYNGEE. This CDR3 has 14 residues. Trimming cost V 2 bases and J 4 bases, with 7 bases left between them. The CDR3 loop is CASSVAGYNSPLHF. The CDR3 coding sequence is TGTGCCAGCAGCGTTGCAGGATATAATTCACCCCTCCACTTT.

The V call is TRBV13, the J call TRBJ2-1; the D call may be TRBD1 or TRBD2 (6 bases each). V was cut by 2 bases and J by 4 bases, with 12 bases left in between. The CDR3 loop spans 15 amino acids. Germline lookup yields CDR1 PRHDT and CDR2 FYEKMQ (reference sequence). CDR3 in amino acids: CASSLRGAKYNEQFF. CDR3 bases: TGTGCCAGCAGCTTAAGGGGGGCCAAATACAATGAGCAGTTCTTC. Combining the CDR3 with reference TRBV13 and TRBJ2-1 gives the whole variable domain AAGVIQSPRHLIKEKRETATLKCYPIPRHDTVYWYQQGPGQDPQFLISFYEKMQSDKGSIPDRFSAQQFSDYHSELNMSSLELGDSALYFCASSLRGAKYNEQFFGPGTRLTVL.

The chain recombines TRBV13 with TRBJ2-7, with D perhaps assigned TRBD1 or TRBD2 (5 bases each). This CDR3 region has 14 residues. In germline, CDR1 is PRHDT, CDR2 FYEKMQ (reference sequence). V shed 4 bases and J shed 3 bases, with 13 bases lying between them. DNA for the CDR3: TGTGCCAGCAGCTACGGGACCCAAGACTACGAGCAGTACTTC. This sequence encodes CASSYGTQDYEQYF.

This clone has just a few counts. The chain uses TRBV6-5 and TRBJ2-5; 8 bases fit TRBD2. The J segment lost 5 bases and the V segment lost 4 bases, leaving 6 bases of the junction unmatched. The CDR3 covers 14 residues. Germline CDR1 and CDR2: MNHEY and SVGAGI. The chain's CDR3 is CASSSLGLGETQYF. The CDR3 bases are TGTGCCAGCAGTTCCCTGGGACTAGGGGAGACCCAGTACTTC.

CDR3: CASSLAVWARQETQYF. The CDR3 bases are TGCGCCAGCAGCTTGGCCGTGTGGGCCCGGCAAGAGACCCAGTACTTC. V and J are TRBV5-1 and TRBJ2-5; D is uncertain. The ends were cut back, 0 bases at V and 2 bases at J, with 14 bases in the middle. Germline CDR1 is SGHRS and CDR2 is YFSETQ. The CDR3 has 16 amino acids.

The DNA for the CDR3 is TGTGCTAGTGGTTCGCTACTAGCGGGGGAGATCACCGGGGAGCTGTTTTTT. Its translation: CASGSLLAGEITGELFF. J is TRBJ2-2 and V is TRBV12-5; 11 positions agree with TRBD2. With 4 bases clipped from V and 4 bases from J, the junction kept 8 bases outside the gene matches. Germline lookup yields CDR1 LGHNT and CDR2 FRNRAP. This CDR3 has 17 amino acids.

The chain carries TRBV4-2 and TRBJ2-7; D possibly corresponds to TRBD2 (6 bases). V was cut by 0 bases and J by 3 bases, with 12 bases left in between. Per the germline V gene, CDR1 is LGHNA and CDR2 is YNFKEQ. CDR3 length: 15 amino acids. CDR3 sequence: CASSQDRGDFYEQYF. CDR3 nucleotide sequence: TGTGCCAGCAGCCAAGATCGCGGGGATTTCTACGAGCAGTACTTC.

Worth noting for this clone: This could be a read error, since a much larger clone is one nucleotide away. The CDR3 is CASSEGRAYEQYF. In DNA, the CDR3 is TGTGCCAGCAGTGAAGGCAGGGCCTACGAGCAGTACTTC. This sequence joins TRBV6-1 and TRBJ2-7, with D tentatively TRBD1 (5 bases). The CDR3 is made up of 13 amino acids. The germline V gene encodes CDR1 MNHNS and CDR2 SASEGT. Trimming removed 1 base at V and 2 bases at J, with 6 bases between.

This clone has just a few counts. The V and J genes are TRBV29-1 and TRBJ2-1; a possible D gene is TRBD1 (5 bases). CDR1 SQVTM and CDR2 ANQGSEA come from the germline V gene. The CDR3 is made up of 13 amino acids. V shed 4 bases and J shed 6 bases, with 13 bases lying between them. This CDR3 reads CSVGGALVNEQFF. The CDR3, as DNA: TGCAGCGTTGGGGGCGCACTCGTCAATGAGCAGTTCTTC.

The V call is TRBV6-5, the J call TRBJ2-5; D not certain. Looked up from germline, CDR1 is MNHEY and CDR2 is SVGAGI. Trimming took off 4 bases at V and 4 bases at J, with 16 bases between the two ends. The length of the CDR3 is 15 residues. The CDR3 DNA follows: TGTGCCAGCAGTTTACAAATGAGGACGGTAGAGACCCAGTACTTC. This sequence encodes CASSLQMRTVETQYF.

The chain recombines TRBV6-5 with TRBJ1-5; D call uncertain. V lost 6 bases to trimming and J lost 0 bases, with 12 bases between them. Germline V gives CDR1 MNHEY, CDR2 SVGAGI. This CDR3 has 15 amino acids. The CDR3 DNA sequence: TGTGCCAGCAGACCCCAGGAGTATAGCAATCAGCCCCAGCATTTT. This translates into CASRPQEYSNQPQHF.

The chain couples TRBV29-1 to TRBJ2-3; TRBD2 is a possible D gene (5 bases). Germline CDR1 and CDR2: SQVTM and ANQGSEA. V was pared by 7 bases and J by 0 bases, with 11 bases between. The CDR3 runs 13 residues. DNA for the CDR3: TGCAGCGCCCGACGGACTAGCACAGATACGCAGTATTTT. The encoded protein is CSARRTSTDTQYF.

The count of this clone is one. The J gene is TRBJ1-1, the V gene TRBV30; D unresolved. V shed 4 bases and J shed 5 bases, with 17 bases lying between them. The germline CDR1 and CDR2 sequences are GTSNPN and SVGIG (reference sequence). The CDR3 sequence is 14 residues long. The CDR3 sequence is CAWNTERVGTEAFF. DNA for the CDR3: TGTGCCTGGAATACAGAGAGAGTGGGTACTGAAGCTTTCTTT.

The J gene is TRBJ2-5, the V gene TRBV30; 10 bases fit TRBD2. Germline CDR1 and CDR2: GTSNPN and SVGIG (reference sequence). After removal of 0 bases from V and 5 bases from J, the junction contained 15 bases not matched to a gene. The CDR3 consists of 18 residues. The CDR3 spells CAWSVTSGTRILHETQYF. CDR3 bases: TGTGCCTGGAGTGTCACTAGCGGGACAAGAATCTTACATGAGACCCAGTACTTC.